These 10 T cell receptor beta chains came from one sample sequenced in a study of monozygotic twins with inflammatory bowel disease. TCRdb derives one entry per CDR3 protein from the 5' RACE reads, leaving out DNA. There are a few hundred thousand distinct CDR3 sequences in the sample, with around 2.6% held by the top ten. Sequenced: blood. All receptors derive from a human donor with ulcerative colitis or Crohn's disease, or a healthy co-twin of an affected twin (not recorded which).

The rearrangement uses TRBV5-5 and TRBJ2-3; TCRdb returns TRBD1, unconfirmable since there is no DNA. The CDR3 runs to 15 residues. CDR1 and CDR2 (germline): SGHKS, YYEKEE (reference sequence). Here the CDR3 reads CASSPITGRTDTQYF.

The chain uses TRBV27 and TRBJ1-5. The CDR3 covers 17 residues. Germline CDR1 reads MNHEY; CDR2 reads SMNVEV (reference sequence). CDR3 in amino acids: CASRGGGAQYSNQPQHF.

The V call is TRBV9, the J call TRBJ2-1; TCRdb's D call, TRBD2, is unchecked because there is no DNA. The CDR3 has 16 residues. Germline assignment: CDR1 SGDLS and CDR2 YYNGEE. The CDR3 sequence is CASSAPAGGLGNEQFF.

V gene TRBV12-3 or TRBV12-4 combines with J gene TRBJ2-3; the TCRdb call, TRBD1, lacks DNA for checking. The CDR3 is 14 amino acids. CDR3 protein: CASSPGTEADTQYF.

V and J are TRBV4-3 and TRBJ2-4; TCRdb designates TRBD1, a call that cannot be tested without DNA. Germline CDR1 and CDR2: LGHNA and YSLEER. CDR3 length: 15 amino acids. The CDR3 loop is CASSQGGQGKNIQYF.

J is TRBJ1-5 and V is TRBV27. CDR1 is MNHEY and CDR2 is SMNVEV in the germline V gene (reference sequence). The CDR3 extends over 14 amino acids. The CDR3 reads CASSLGVGNQPQHF.

V usage is TRBV30 and J usage is TRBJ1-2. The germline V gene encodes CDR1 GTSNPN and CDR2 SVGIG (reference sequence). This CDR3 contains 12 residues. The CDR3 sequence: CAWGMGSGGYTF.

The chain recombines TRBV19 with TRBJ2-5; TCRdb indicates TRBD1, and absent DNA this call remains unverified. CDR3 size: 15 residues. The germline V gene has CDR1 LNHDA and CDR2 SQIVND (reference sequence). CDR3 region: CASSFLGASEETQYF.

The chain recombines TRBV20-1 with TRBJ2-3; TCRdb returns TRBD2, unconfirmable since there is no DNA. Germline V gene data show CDR1 as DFQATT and CDR2 as SNEGSKA (reference sequence). CDR3 length equals 16 residues. CDR3 sequence reads: CSAPPVLAGGADTQYF.

The chain couples TRBV5-1 to TRBJ2-1. CDR1 and CDR2 (germline): SGHRS, YFSETQ. The CDR3 spans 15 residues. CDR3 loop: CASSLGWGSYNEQFF.